One sample yielded the 15 T cell receptor beta chains listed below, sequenced in a study of T-cell memory formation after mild COVID-19. Using its own MiXCR run on the 5' RACE reads, TCRdb lists one record per CDR3 protein. The sample includes about 390,000 distinct CDR3 sequences, approximately 15% of them seen just once. The sequencing sample was made of PBMCs or a T cell subset sorted from them (not recorded which). All receptors derive from a man younger than 35 who had mild COVID-19 (a few samples of this study predate the infection). Cell type and time point are not known.

This chain links TRBV24-1 with TRBJ2-4, with a tentative D call TRBD2 (6 bases). Trimming stripped 3 bases from V and 0 bases from J, with 14 bases between. This CDR3 spans 17 amino acids. CDR1 and CDR2 from the germline V gene are KGHDR and SFDVKD. The chain's CDR3 is CATSDGDSRSAKNIQYF. CDR3 DNA sequence: TGTGCCACCAGTGATGGGGACTCTCGATCAGCCAAAAACATTCAGTACTTC.

The rearrangement uses TRBV2 and TRBJ1-1; 8 bases fit TRBD1. V was pared by 7 bases and J by 11 bases, with 12 bases of the junction left unmatched. Germline assignment: CDR1 SNHLY and CDR2 FYNNEI. The CDR3 totals 13 residues. The CDR3 sequence: CASIPLGTGEAFF. The CDR3, as DNA: TGTGCCAGCATACCACTAGGGACAGGAGAGGCTTTCTTT. The full variable domain, with the rest looked up from reference TRBV2 and TRBJ1-1, is EPEVTQTPSHQVTQMGQEVILRCVPISNHLYFYWYRQILGQKVEFLVSFYNNEISEKSEIFDDQFSVERPDGSNFTLKIRSTKLEDSAMYFCASIPLGTGEAFFGQGTRLTVV.

V is TRBV14 and J is TRBJ2-3; 10 nucleotides agree with TRBD1. This CDR3 spans 13 amino acids. Germline CDR1 reads SGHDN; CDR2 reads FVKESK. Losses at the gene ends were 3 bases for V and 8 bases for J; bases not matched to a gene: 2. For the CDR3, the DNA is TGTGCCAGCAGCCAGTGGGACAGGGGTACGCAGTATTTT. The encoded protein is CASSQWDRGTQYF.

This clonotype occurred a few times. The gene calls are TRBV5-1 and TRBJ2-3, with TRBD2 identical over 9 bases. J gave up 0 bases and V 4 bases, and 6 bases lay outside the gene matches. The germline V gene encodes CDR1 SGHRS and CDR2 YFSETQ. The CDR3 consists of 16 residues. CDR3 DNA sequence: TGCGCCAGCAGCGCTAGCGGGACCGAAAGCACAGATACGCAGTATTTT. Translation gives CASSASGTESTDTQYF.

The rearrangement uses TRBV7-8 and TRBJ2-5; TRBD2 aligns across 8 bases. Trimming at V came to 0 bases and at J to 2 bases, leaving 11 bases not matched to a gene. Looked up from germline, CDR1 is SGHVS and CDR2 is FQNEAQ. This CDR3 has 18 residues. DNA of the CDR3: TGTGCCAGCAGCTTAGCGGCGGAGCGGGGGATCCTTCAAGAGACCCAGTACTTC. Amino acids: CASSLAAERGILQETQYF. Full variable domain (remainder filled in from reference TRBV7-8 and TRBJ2-5): GAGVSQSPRYKVAKRGQDVALRCDPISGHVSLFWYQQALGQGPEFLTYFQNEAQLDKSGLPSDRFFAERPEGSVSTLKIQRTQQEDSAVYLCASSLAAERGILQETQYFGPGTRLLVL.

This clonotype was observed a few times. The CDR3 here is CASSFSSTGIQPQHF. CDR3 DNA: TGTGCCAGCAGCTTTTCGTCGACAGGGATCCAGCCCCAGCATTTT. This chain joins TRBV7-2 and TRBJ1-5; 7 bases map to TRBD1. The CDR3 consists of 15 residues. J lost 7 bases, V lost 3 bases, and 9 bases had no gene match. CDR1 is SGHTA and CDR2 is FQGNSA in the germline V gene.

V is TRBV6-1 and J is TRBJ2-7, with a possible D match to TRBD1 (6 bases). The germline V gene encodes CDR1 MNHNS and CDR2 SASEGT. Trimming removed 3 bases from V and 2 bases from J, with 8 bases in between. The CDR3 has 13 residues. CDR3 loop: CASSDRGAYEQYF. The CDR3 nucleotides read TGTGCCAGCAGTGACAGGGGAGCCTACGAGCAGTACTTC.

The table lists this clonotype with a few counts. This chain uses TRBV6-5 with TRBJ2-5; 9 bases are shared with TRBD1. Germline trimming cut 2 bases from V and 3 bases from J; bases unmatched to any gene: 4. The CDR3 totals 15 residues. Germline V CDR1 and CDR2: MNHEY, SVGAGI. The CDR3 region has the DNA TGTGCCAGCAGTTACACGGGACAGGGTAAAGAGACCCAGTACTTC. Its protein product is CASSYTGQGKETQYF.

The chain is built from TRBV12-3 or TRBV12-4 and TRBJ2-5; D might be TRBD1 (5 bases). V was pared by 5 bases and J by 5 bases, with 18 bases between. The CDR3 sequence is 15 residues long. Here the CDR3 reads CASSPHMDKVETQYF. CDR3 DNA: TGTGCCAGCAGTCCCCACATGGACAAGGTGGAGACCCAGTACTTC.

The J gene is TRBJ2-1, the V gene TRBV29-1; a weak D match, TRBD1 (5 bases). V was clipped by 3 bases and J by 0 bases, with 24 bases between them. Germline V gene data show CDR1 as SQVTM and CDR2 as ANQGSEA. The CDR3 is 19 residues long. DNA of the CDR3: TGCAGCGTTGACTACAGTCGCGATCGAAGGGGAAGCTCCTACAATGAGCAGTTCTTC. Protein product: CSVDYSRDRRGSSYNEQFF.

Many counts were recorded for this clonotype. This CDR3 is CASSPTNGDEQYF. The CDR3 bases are TGTGCCAGCTCACCAACGAATGGGGACGAGCAGTACTTC. V usage is TRBV18 and J usage is TRBJ2-7; D is uncertain. V shed 2 bases and J shed 5 bases, with 10 bases lying between them. CDR3 length: 13 residues. Germline loops: CDR1 KGHSH, CDR2 LQKENI.

V and J are TRBV5-8 and TRBJ2-7, with 7 positions matching TRBD2. Trimming cost V 0 bases and J 3 bases; bases outside gene matches: 3. Germline loops: CDR1 SGHTS, CDR2 YDEGEE. The CDR3 runs to 14 residues. CDR3 residues: CASSLVSGVYEQYF. The CDR3 DNA follows: TGTGCCAGCAGCTTGGTAAGCGGGGTCTACGAGCAGTACTTC.

The chain joins TRBV12-3 or TRBV12-4 to TRBJ1-2; D gene ambiguous. Trimming took 4 bases from V and 6 from J, leaving 12 bases between them. The length of the CDR3 is 13 residues. The CDR3 reads CASSSDGRNGYTF. CDR3 coding DNA: TGTGCCAGCAGTTCCGACGGGCGGAATGGCTACACCTTC.

This clonotype was picked up many times. The chain combines TRBV7-2 with TRBJ1-2; D uncertain. The germline gives CDR1 SGHTA, CDR2 FQGNSA. The CDR3 sequence is 15 residues long. Trimming removed 1 base at V and 6 bases at J, with 15 bases between. DNA for the CDR3: TGTGCCAGCAGCTTAGATGCCCGGGTCGGGGATGGCTACACCTTC. Its translation: CASSLDARVGDGYTF.

A few counts support this clonotype. CDR3 nucleotides: TGTGCCAGCAGCCCCGGGGGGGCTCAGTCAGAGACCCAGTACTTC. Amino acids: CASSPGGAQSETQYF. The chain couples TRBV9 to TRBJ2-5, with 8 bases lining up with TRBD2. J was trimmed by 4 bases and V by 4 bases; bases with no gene match: 9. The CDR3 runs 15 residues. Germline V lookup: CDR1 SGDLS, CDR2 YYNGEE. Filled out from reference TRBV9 and TRBJ2-5, the complete variable domain reads DSGVTQTPKHLITATGQRVTLRCSPRSGDLSVYWYQQSLDQGLQFLIQYYNGEERAKGNILERFSAQQFPDLHSELNLSSLELGDSALYFCASSPGGAQSETQYFGPGTRLLVL.